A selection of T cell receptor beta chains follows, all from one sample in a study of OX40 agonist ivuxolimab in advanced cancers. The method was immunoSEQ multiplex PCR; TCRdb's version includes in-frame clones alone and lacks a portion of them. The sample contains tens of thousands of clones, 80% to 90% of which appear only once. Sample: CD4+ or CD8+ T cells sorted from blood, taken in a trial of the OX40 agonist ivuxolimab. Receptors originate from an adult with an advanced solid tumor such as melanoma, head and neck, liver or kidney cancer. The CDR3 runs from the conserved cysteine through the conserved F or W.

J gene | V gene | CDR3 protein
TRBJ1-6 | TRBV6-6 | CASEQGGSPLHF
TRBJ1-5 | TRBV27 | CASSWAGVGQPQHF
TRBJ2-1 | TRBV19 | CASRGLAGGDEQFF
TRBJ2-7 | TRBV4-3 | CASSQVRATGAYEQYF
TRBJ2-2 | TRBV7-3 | CASSFSGTGELFF
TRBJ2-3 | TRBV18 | CASSRTEQGGTDTQYF
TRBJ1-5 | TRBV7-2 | CASSWWLNQPQHF
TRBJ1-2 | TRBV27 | CASSLGVTGAGGYTF
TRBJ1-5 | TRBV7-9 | CASSLGGPYSNQPQHF
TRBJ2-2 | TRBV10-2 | CASSEVAGGVGGTGELFF
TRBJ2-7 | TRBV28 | CASSLHRDTGLVEQYF
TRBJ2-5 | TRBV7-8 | CASSSSGGSQTQYF
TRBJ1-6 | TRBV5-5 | CASRMGGGGSPLHF
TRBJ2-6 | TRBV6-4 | CASSDTSSGANVLTF
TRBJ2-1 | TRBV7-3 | CASSLTTRVYNEQFF
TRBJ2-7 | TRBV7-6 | CASSPTSHEQYF
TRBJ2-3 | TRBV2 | CASNRDATDTQYF
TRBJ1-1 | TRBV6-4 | CASSQSVGVEAFF
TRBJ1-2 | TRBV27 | CASSPPGLPSYYGYTF
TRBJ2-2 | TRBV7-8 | CASSQNSYTGELFF
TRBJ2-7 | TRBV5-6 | CASSLSKVVYEQYF
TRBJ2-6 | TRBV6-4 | CASSDLPGQGGSGANVLTF
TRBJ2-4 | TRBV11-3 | CASSHRDSNIQYF
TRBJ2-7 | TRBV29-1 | CSVEGGGKEHEQYF
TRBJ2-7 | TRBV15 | CATGLGGGFSSYEQYF
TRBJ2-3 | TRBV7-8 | CASSFGTPRNDTQYF
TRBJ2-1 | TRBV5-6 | CASSWTSAEQFF
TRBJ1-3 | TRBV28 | CATLTGGNTIYF
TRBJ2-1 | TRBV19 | CASSMFSRGVNEQFF
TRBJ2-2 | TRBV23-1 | CASSQSSIYGTRRTGELFF
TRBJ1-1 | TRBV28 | CASSPAGVGNTEAFF
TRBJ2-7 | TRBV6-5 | CASSYGSGGSSYEQYF
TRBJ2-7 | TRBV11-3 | CASSSSGGWDEQYF
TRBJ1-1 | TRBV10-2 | CASSLVSNTEAFF
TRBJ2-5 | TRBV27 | CASSEPTGSGFQETQYF
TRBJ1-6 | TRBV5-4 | CASSLGQGSDSPLHF
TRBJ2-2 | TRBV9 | CASSVLHTGELFF
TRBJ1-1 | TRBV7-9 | CASSWVSDSNTEAFF
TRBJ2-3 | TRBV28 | CASKDPALSTDTQYF
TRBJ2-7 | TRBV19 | CASSMGTGESYEQYF
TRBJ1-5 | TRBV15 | CATSNGQGGSQPQHF
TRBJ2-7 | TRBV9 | CASSAGLADTYEQYF
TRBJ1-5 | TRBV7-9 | CASSSLTQIGNQPQHF
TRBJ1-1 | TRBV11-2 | CASSPRTGWVDTEAFF
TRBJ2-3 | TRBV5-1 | CASSMIGGDTDTQYF
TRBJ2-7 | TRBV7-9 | CASSPPRTVSYEQYF
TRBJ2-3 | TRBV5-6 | CASSLFSGADTQYF
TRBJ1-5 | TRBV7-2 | CASSPSPNQPQHF
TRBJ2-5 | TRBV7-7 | CASSLGTGVETQYF
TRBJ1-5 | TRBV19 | CASSIAPGEVNQPQHF
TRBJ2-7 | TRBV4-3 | CASSQGQGTYEQYF
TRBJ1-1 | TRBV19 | CASRPGGTEAFF